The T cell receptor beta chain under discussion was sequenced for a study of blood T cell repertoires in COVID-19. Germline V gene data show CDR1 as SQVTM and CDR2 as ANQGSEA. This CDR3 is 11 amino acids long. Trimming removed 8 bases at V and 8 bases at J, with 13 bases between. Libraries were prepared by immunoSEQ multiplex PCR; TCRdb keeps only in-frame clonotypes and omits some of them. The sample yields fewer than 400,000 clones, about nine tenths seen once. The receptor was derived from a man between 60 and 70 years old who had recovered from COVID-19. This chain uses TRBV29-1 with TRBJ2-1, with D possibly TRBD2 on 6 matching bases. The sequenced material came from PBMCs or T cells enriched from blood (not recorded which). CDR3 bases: TGCAGCCTGACTAGTACCGATGAGCAGTTCTTC. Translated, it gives CSLTSTDEQFF.